This TCR beta chain was identified in a study of CD8 T cells in ankylosing spondylitis (TCRdb year 2017). In terms of the full investigation: The study profiled T cell receptor beta repertoires in healthy donors and ankylosing spondylitis patients to find disease-linked TCR variants. The full study cohort comprised 25 or so ankylosing spondylitis patients and roughly 100 healthy donors. Peripheral blood was sampled, and synovial fluid was additionally collected from ankylosing spondylitis patients. Study-wide findings and limitations: Some motif variants were previously reported in synovial fluid and blood of reactive arthritis patients, suggesting common disease-initiation mechanisms. Significant enrichment of the disease-linked clones was reported in matched synovial fluid samples from ankylosing spondylitis patients. Blood from ankylosing spondylitis patients appeared to be characterized by a TCR beta motif made up of several highly homologous amino acid variants. A CD8+ phenotype was shown by the disease-linked clones, which were found at relatively low frequencies in peripheral blood.

This clonotype has a handful of counts. Its antigen has not been determined. No base-level quality is on record; no much larger clone is a single base apart. V and J are truncated by 1 base and 4 bases respectively, leaving an intervening sequence of 7 bases. The CDR3 has 13 amino acids, counting the end cysteine and phenylalanine. Left in the record is the CDR3 DNA by itself, 39 bases read in frame from the first base. Sequences SGHAT (CDR1) and FQDESV (CDR2) are obtained from the germline V gene (reference sequence). The sample was run on an Illumina HiSeq 2500. Quantitative 5'-RACE with molecular barcodes was the method used to prepare the TCR beta libraries. The source study handled its data this way. Disease-linked TCR variants were identified with a new computational method built on a probabilistic model of VDJ rearrangement. The public reads were quality trimmed at Q25 with fastp and then assembled into clones with MiXCR by TCRdb, keeping productive beta chains. CDR3 protein duplicates are merged, each entry listing the most common genes and DNA. These V and J calls are TCRdb output, not the study's own analysis. Present in this sample are some 290,000 distinct CDR3 sequences, approximately 20% of which were seen just once. The ten largest clones take up less than 9% of the sample.

In this chain, TRBV11-1 is recombined with TRBJ1-1; a weak D assignment points to TRBD1 (6 bases agree). This TCR came from a male donor with ankylosing spondylitis or in good health (not recorded which). Sequencing input: blood, either unsorted or a sorted T cell fraction (not recorded which). The nucleotide sequence is given as TGTGCCAGCAGCTTAGGGACAGTCACTGAAGCTTTCTTT. This sequence encodes CASSLGTVTEAFF.